These 21 T cell receptor beta chains came from one sample sequenced in a study of shared T cell receptors in the human thymus. Sequenced by immunoSEQ multiplex PCR; TCRdb stores in-frame clones only, minus some. The data contain roughly 410,000 clones, over 90% of them seen just once; the ten biggest clones take up approximately 0.02%. The sample taken for sequencing was thymocytes. The receptors originated from a human donor.

This chain joins TRBV5-1 and TRBJ1-3, with unresolved D. V lost 1 base and J lost 0, with 5 bases in between. CDR3 length equals 14 residues. Germline values: CDR1 SGHRS, CDR2 YFSETQ. CDR3 DNA: TGCGCCAGCAGCTTGTCGAGCTCTGGAAACACCATATATTTT. Protein sequence: CASSLSSSGNTIYF.

The chain employs TRBV7-2 and TRBJ1-4; no clear D gene. The germline V gene encodes CDR1 SGHTA and CDR2 FQGNSA. Trimming pared 1 base from V and 1 base from J, leaving 7 bases between. CDR3 length equals 15 residues. Here the CDR3 DNA reads TGTGCCAGCAGCTTAGTATACGGAACTAATGAAAAACTGTTTTTT. Translation gives CASSLVYGTNEKLFF.

This chain connects TRBV15 to TRBJ1-1; 7 nucleotides agree with TRBD1. The CDR3 extends over 16 amino acids. Germline CDR1 LNHNV, CDR2 YYDKDF (reference sequence). Trimming took 5 bases from V and 2 from J; bases not matched to a gene: 11. The CDR3 loop reads CATSPRGRVPNTEAFF. The CDR3 DNA sequence: TGTGCCACCAGCCCTAGGGGGCGGGTCCCAAACACTGAAGCTTTCTTT. Full variable domain (missing parts from reference TRBV15 and TRBJ1-1): DAMVIQNPRYQVTQFGKPVTLSCSQTLNHNVMYWYQQKSSQAPKLLFHYYDKDFNNEADTPDNFQSRRPNTSFCFLDIRSPGLGDTAMYLCATSPRGRVPNTEAFFGQGTRLTVV.

The chain is built from TRBV6-1 and TRBJ1-1; 8 bases map to TRBD1. The CDR3 runs 14 residues. Germline V gene data show CDR1 as MNHNS and CDR2 as SASEGT. Trimming took 5 bases from V and 8 from J; bases not matched to a gene: 10. The CDR3 reads CASSTLPGDREAFF. For the CDR3, the DNA is TGTGCCAGCAGTACCCTCCCTGGGGACAGGGAAGCTTTCTTT.

The chain is built from TRBV23-1 and TRBJ1-2; TRBD1 matches 7 bases. TRBV23-1 qualifies as an ORF whose function is uncertain. The V gene end was trimmed by 1 base and the J gene end by 0 bases; junction bases not matched to a gene: 8. The length of the CDR3 is 17 residues. The CDR3: CASSQFYGTDANYGYTF. The CDR3 DNA reads as TGCGCCAGCAGTCAATTCTACGGGACAGATGCTAACTATGGCTACACCTTC.

CDR3 residues: CASSLGQGASYGYTF. DNA for the CDR3: TGTGCCAGCAGCTTGGGACAGGGGGCGAGCTATGGCTACACCTTC. V gene TRBV5-4 combines with J gene TRBJ1-2; 10 positions match TRBD1. J was trimmed by 4 bases and V by 0 bases; bases with no gene match: 3. Germline CDR1 reads SGHNT; CDR2 reads YYREEE (reference sequence). This CDR3 is built from 15 residues.

V usage is TRBV27 and J usage is TRBJ2-3; TRBD2 matches 9 bases. The CDR3 sequence is 17 residues long. Germline V gene data show CDR1 as MNHEY and CDR2 as SMNVEV (reference sequence). The ends lost 3 bases at V and 3 bases at J; junction bases unmatched: 10. The CDR3 sequence is CASSFGISGRETDTQYF. The CDR3 DNA is TGTGCCAGCAGTTTTGGGATTAGCGGGAGAGAAACAGATACGCAGTATTTT.

The CDR3 is CASTADREENNEQFF. CDR3 in DNA: TGTGCCAGCACTGCTGACAGGGAGGAAAACAATGAGCAGTTCTTC. The chain has TRBV6-1 and TRBJ2-1; weak D call: TRBD1 (7 bases). CDR1 is MNHNS, CDR2 SASEGT, per germline. Trimming left V 7 bases short and J 5 bases short, with 18 bases between. CDR3 size: 15 residues.

The chain links TRBV29-1 to TRBJ2-4, with 8 nucleotides matching TRBD2. Germline V gene data show CDR1 as SQVTM and CDR2 as ANQGSEA. After removal of 5 bases from V and 8 bases from J, the junction contained 11 bases not matched to a gene. The CDR3 runs to 14 residues. DNA of the CDR3: TGCAGCGTTCCGGTGGCGGGAGGTGAGGACATTCAGTACTTC. Translated: CSVPVAGGEDIQYF.

The chain joins TRBV15 to TRBJ2-6; no reliable D call. Trimming took off 5 bases at V and 0 bases at J, with 14 bases between the two ends. Germline CDR1 and CDR2: LNHNV and YYDKDF (reference sequence). This CDR3 region has 17 residues. The chain's CDR3 is CATSPKRLNSGANVLTF. CDR3 DNA sequence: TGTGCCACCAGCCCAAAACGTCTGAACTCTGGGGCCAACGTCCTGACTTTC.

The rearrangement uses TRBV5-6 and TRBJ2-1; no clear D. CDR3 length: 11 amino acids. The germline V and J ends were trimmed by 7 bases and 7 bases, with 9 bases remaining between them. Germline CDR1 is SGHDT and CDR2 is YYEEEE. CDR3 DNA sequence: TGTGCCAGCTCCACCAAAAATGAGCAGTTCTTC. Its translation is CASSTKNEQFF.

The gene calls are TRBV20-1 and TRBJ2-5; weak D call: TRBD2 (6 bases). V lost 4 bases and J lost 6, with 9 bases in between. Germline V gene sequence: CDR1 DFQATT, CDR2 SNEGSKA (reference sequence). This CDR3 comprises 11 residues. The CDR3 nucleotides read TGCAGTGCTACCGCGGGGCAGACCCAGTACTTC. This codes for CSATAGQTQYF.

The chain joins TRBV7-9 to TRBJ2-3; unclear D gene. Trimming removed 1 base from V and 3 bases from J, with 8 bases in between. Germline assignment: CDR1 SEHNR and CDR2 FQNEAQ (reference sequence). The CDR3 spans 14 residues. The CDR3 sequence: CASSLVGRTDTQYF. The CDR3 coding sequence is TGTGCCAGCAGCTTAGTAGGAAGGACAGATACGCAGTATTTT.

The rearrangement uses TRBV25-1 and TRBJ2-7; the match to TRBD1 covers 9 bases. The CDR3 has 17 residues. CDR1 MGHDK and CDR2 SYGVNS come from the germline V gene. Trimming cost V 3 bases and J 2 bases; bases outside gene matches: 11. The CDR3 DNA is TGTGCCAGCAGTGATCCGAGGGGACAGGGTAACACCTACGAGCAGTACTTC. Protein: CASSDPRGQGNTYEQYF.

The chain employs TRBV2 and TRBJ2-1; the D gene is possibly TRBD2 (5 bases). Germline CDR1 is SNHLY and CDR2 is FYNNEI. Trimming shortened V by 6 bases and J by 7 bases, and 7 bases separated the two germline ends. The CDR3 covers 11 residues. For the CDR3, the DNA is TGTGCCAGCAGAATAGCGAATGAGCAGTTCTTC. Encoded protein: CASRIANEQFF. Combining the CDR3 with reference TRBV2 and TRBJ2-1 gives the whole variable domain EPEVTQTPSHQVTQMGQEVILRCVPISNHLYFYWYRQILGQKVEFLVSFYNNEISEKSEIFDDQFSVERPDGSNFTLKIRSTKLEDSAMYFCASRIANEQFFGPGTRLTVL.

This rearrangement joins TRBV6-5 to TRBJ1-1; D gene uncertain. V dropped 0 bases and J dropped 4 bases, with 12 bases sitting between them. CDR1 MNHEY and CDR2 SVGAGI come from the germline V gene. The CDR3 loop spans 15 amino acids. The DNA of the CDR3 is TGTGCCAGCAGTTACTCGAATCCCAGCGGCACTGAAGCTTTCTTT. Translation gives CASSYSNPSGTEAFF.

The chain employs TRBV7-2 and TRBJ2-5, with D unclear. The CDR3 extends over 17 amino acids. The germline gives CDR1 SGHTA, CDR2 FQGNSA. V dropped 5 bases and J dropped 2 bases, with 21 bases sitting between them. The DNA of the CDR3 is TGTGCCAGCAGCGCACACGAAGGAGACTCTGGACAAGAGACCCAGTACTTC. Its protein product is CASSAHEGDSGQETQYF.

The rearrangement joins TRBV5-1 to TRBJ2-1, with no clear D. The germline V gene encodes CDR1 SGHRS and CDR2 YFSETQ. This CDR3 comprises 12 residues. V gave up 0 bases and J gave up 8 bases, with 6 bases separating them. For the CDR3, the DNA is TGCGCCAGCAGCTTGGTTGGGGATGAGCAGTTCTTC. This gives the protein CASSLVGDEQFF. Using reference TRBV5-1 and TRBJ2-1 for the parts outside the CDR3, the full variable domain is KAGVTQTPRYLIKTRGQQVTLSCSPISGHRSVSWYQQTPGQGLQFLFEYFSETQRNKGNFPGRFSGRQFSNSRSEMNVSTLELGDSALYLCASSLVGDEQFFGPGTRLTVL.

Turning to this clone: Other DNA sequences in this specimen translate into the identical CDR3. The chain links TRBV28 to TRBJ1-1; D not resolved. The ends were cut back, 3 bases at V and 1 base at J, with 6 bases in the middle. There are 13 residues in the CDR3. CDR1 and CDR2 from the germline V gene are MDHEN and SYDVKM. The CDR3 DNA reads TGTGCCAGCAGTTTTCGGGCGAACACTGAAGCTTTCTTT. Translating it yields CASSFRANTEAFF. Looking up the rest from reference TRBV28 and TRBJ1-1 gives the full variable domain: DVKVTQSSRYLVKRTGEKVFLECVQDMDHENMFWYRQDPGLGLRLIYFSYDVKMKEKGDIPEGYSVSREKKERFSLILESASTNQTSMYLCASSFRANTEAFFGQGTRLTVV.

The chain has TRBV28 and TRBJ2-7; either TRBD1 or TRBD2 may fit D (7 bases each). The CDR3 loop spans 17 amino acids. CDR1 MDHEN and CDR2 SYDVKM come from the germline V gene. The ends were cut back, 1 base at V and 0 bases at J, with 16 bases in the middle. CDR3 residues: CASSLFGGGGHSYEQYF. The CDR3 nucleotides are TGTGCCAGCAGTTTATTTGGGGGAGGGGGCCACTCCTACGAGCAGTACTTC.

V gene TRBV6-4 combines with J gene TRBJ2-3; 8 bases are shared with TRBD2. Germline loops: CDR1 MRHNA, CDR2 SNTAGT. The CDR3 extends over 14 amino acids. The V segment lost 7 bases and the J segment 6 bases; nucleotides outside the gene matches: 9. The CDR3 reads CASTGLDELDTQYF. CDR3 DNA sequence: TGTGCCAGCACGGGACTAGATGAACTGGATACGCAGTATTTT.